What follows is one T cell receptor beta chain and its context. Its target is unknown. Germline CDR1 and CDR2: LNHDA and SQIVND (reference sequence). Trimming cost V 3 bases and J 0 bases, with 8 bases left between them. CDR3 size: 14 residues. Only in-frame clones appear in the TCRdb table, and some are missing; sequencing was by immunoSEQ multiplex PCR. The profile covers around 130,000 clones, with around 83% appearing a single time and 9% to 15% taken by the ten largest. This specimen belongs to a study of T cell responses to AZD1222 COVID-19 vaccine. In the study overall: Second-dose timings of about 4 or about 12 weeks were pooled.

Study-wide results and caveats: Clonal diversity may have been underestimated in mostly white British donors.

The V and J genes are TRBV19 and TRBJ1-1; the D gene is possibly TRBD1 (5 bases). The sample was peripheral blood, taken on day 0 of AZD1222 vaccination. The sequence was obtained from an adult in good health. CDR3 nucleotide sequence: TGTGCCAGTAGTATTCGGGGGATGAACACTGAAGCTTTCTTT. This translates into CASSIRGMNTEAFF.